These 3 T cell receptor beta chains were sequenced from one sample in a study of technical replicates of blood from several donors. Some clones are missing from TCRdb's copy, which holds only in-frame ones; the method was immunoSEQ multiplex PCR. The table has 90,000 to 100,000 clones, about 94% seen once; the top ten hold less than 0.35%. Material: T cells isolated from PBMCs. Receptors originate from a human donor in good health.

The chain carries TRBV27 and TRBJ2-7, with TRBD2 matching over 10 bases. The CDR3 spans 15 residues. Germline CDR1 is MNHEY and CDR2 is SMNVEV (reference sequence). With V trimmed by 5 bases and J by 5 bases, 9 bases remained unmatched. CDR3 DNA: TGTGCCAGCAGTACATATCTAGCGGGAGTGCACGAGCAGTACTTC. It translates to CASSTYLAGVHEQYF.

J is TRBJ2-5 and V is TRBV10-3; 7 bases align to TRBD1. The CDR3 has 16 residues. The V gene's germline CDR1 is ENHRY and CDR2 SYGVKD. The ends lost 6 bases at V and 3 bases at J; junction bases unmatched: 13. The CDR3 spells CAISSGTRGLKETQYF. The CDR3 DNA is TGTGCCATCAGCTCCGGGACAAGGGGGCTAAAAGAGACCCAGTACTTC.

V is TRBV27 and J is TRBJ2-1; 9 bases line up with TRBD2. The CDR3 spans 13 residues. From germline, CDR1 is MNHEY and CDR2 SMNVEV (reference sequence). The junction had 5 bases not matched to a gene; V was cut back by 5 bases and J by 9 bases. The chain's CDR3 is CASSPGLAGEQFF. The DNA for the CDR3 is TGTGCCAGCAGTCCGGGACTAGCCGGTGAGCAGTTCTTC.